The rows below give T cell receptor beta chains drawn from one sample of a study of blood T cell repertoires in COVID-19. Clones were sequenced by immunoSEQ multiplex PCR, and TCRdb holds only the in-frame ones, with some missing. The sample records almost 300,000 clones, nearly 90% being singletons. Sequenced: peripheral blood. Receptors originate from a woman aged 25 to 39 with COVID-19, enrolled during active disease. Each CDR3 is given with its conserved first and last residue. The D gene is left open where the match is weak. A row's size may be missing; if present it is once, few, many or a size class.

size: -
V: TRBV6-4
D: TRBD1
J: TRBJ1-5
DNA: TGTGCCAGCAGTGACAGGGGGCTGCGGCAGCCCCAGCATTTT
CDR3: CASSDRGLRQPQHF

size: -
V: TRBV7-9
D: -
J: TRBJ2-1
DNA: TGTGCCAGCGAGGGACTGTACTTGGATGAGCAGTTCTTC
CDR3: CASEGLYLDEQFF

size: -
V: TRBV19
D: -
J: TRBJ1-1
DNA: TGTGCCAGGACACCAGCAGGAAAGAACACTGAAGCTTTCTTT
CDR3: CARTPAGKNTEAFF

size: -
V: TRBV19
D: -
J: TRBJ1-5
DNA: TGTGCCAGTAGTATCTTCGCAGGTCGGGAGGGAAATCAGCCCCAGCATTTT
CDR3: CASSIFAGREGNQPQHF

size: -
V: TRBV5-4
D: -
J: TRBJ2-3
DNA: TGTGCCAGCAGCTTGCCCATTACAGATACGCAGTATTTT
CDR3: CASSLPITDTQYF

size: once
V: TRBV27
D: TRBD1
J: TRBJ2-1
DNA: TGTGCCAGCACCCATTCCGGGACAGGGGGCTGGTATGAGCAGTTCTTC
CDR3: CASTHSGTGGWYEQFF

size: -
V: TRBV9
D: TRBD1
J: TRBJ1-1
DNA: TGTGCCAGCAGCGTGTCCACAGGGGGAGCTTTCTTT
CDR3: CASSVSTGGAFF

size: -
V: TRBV5-1
D: -
J: TRBJ2-7
DNA: TGCGCCAGCAGCCAGGCCAGAAGTTACGAGCAGTACTTC
CDR3: CASSQARSYEQYF

size: -
V: TRBV19
D: TRBD1
J: TRBJ2-7
DNA: TGTGCCAGTAGTATAGGGGGGACAGGCCGTAGGGAGCAGTACTTC
CDR3: CASSIGGTGRREQYF

size: -
V: TRBV27
D: -
J: TRBJ1-2
DNA: TGTGCCAGCAGTTTAGGAGTGTCGGGGGTGTATGGCTACACCTTC
CDR3: CASSLGVSGVYGYTF

size: -
V: TRBV11-2
D: -
J: TRBJ1-5
DNA: TGTGCCAGCAGCTGGGGGCGAGATCAGCCCCAGCATTTT
CDR3: CASSWGRDQPQHF

size: -
V: TRBV6-2/TRBV6-3
D: -
J: TRBJ2-2
DNA: TGTGCCAGCAGCCAACCGGGAGACACCGGGGAGCTGTTTTTT
CDR3: CASSQPGDTGELFF

size: -
V: TRBV7-9
D: -
J: TRBJ1-1
DNA: TGTGCCAGCAGGCGCCTTGGGACCGGGGGGGAAGCTTTCTTT
CDR3: CASRRLGTGGEAFF

size: few
V: TRBV27
D: -
J: TRBJ2-7
DNA: TGTGCCAGCAGTTTATTCGGGTTCTCCTACGAGCAGTACTTC
CDR3: CASSLFGFSYEQYF

size: -
V: TRBV4-2
D: -
J: TRBJ1-4
DNA: TGTGCCAGCAGCCAAGGGGGGGTACGAAATGAAAAACTGTTTTTT
CDR3: CASSQGGVRNEKLFF

size: -
V: TRBV29-1
D: -
J: TRBJ1-2
DNA: TGCAGCGTTGTCCGGACAGACTATGGCTACACCTTC
CDR3: CSVVRTDYGYTF

size: -
V: TRBV15
D: TRBD1
J: TRBJ1-6
DNA: TGTGCCACCAGCAGAGATAAGGGACAGGGAGGGCCACCCCTCCACTTT
CDR3: CATSRDKGQGGPPLHF

size: -
V: TRBV6-4
D: TRBD2
J: TRBJ2-1
DNA: TGTGCCAGCAGTGACTCGACGGGGGGGCCCTGGATGGGCAATGAGCAGTTCTTC
CDR3: CASSDSTGGPWMGNEQFF